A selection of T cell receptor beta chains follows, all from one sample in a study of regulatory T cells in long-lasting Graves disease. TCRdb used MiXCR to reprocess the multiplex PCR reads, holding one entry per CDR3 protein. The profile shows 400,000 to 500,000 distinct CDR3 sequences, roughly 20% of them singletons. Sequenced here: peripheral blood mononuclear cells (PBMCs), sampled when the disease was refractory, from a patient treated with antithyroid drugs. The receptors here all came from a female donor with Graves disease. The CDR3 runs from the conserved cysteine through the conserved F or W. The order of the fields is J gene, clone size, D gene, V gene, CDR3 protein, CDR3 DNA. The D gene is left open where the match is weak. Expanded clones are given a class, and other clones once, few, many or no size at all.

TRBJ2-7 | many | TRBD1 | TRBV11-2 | CASSLYRGYEQYF | TGTGCCAGCAGCTTATACAGGGGCTACGAGCAGTACTTC
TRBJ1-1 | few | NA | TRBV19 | CASSIRGLGNTEAFF | TGTGCCAGTAGTATACGGGGGCTGGGAAATACTGAAGCTTTCTTT
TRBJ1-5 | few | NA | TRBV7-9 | CASSSVGGDQPQHF | TGTGCCAGCAGCTCCGTGGGTGGGGATCAGCCCCAGCATTTT
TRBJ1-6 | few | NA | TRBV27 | CASSYTYSGSLHF | TGTGCCAGCAGTTACACCTATTCTGGTTCCCTCCACTTT
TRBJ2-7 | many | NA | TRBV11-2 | CASSSLTGPTYEQYF | TGTGCCAGCAGCTCCCTGACAGGTCCTACCTACGAGCAGTACTTC
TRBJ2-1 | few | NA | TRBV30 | CAWMFLTNNEQFF | TGTGCCTGGATGTTTTTGACTAACAATGAGCAGTTCTTC
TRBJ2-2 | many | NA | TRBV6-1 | CASSQHFDGGSGTGELFF | TGTGCCAGCAGTCAACACTTCGATGGTGGGAGCGGCACCGGGGAGCTGTTTTTT
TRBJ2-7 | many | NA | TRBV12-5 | CASGLGPNGEQYF | TGTGCTAGTGGTCTGGGACCTAATGGCGAGCAGTACTTC
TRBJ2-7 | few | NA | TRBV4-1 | CASSQQGPSYEQYF | TGCGCCAGCAGCCAACAGGGGCCCTCCTACGAGCAGTACTTC
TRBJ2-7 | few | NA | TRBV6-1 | CASGTRDSRSYEQYF | TGTGCCAGCGGAACGAGGGACTCCCGCTCCTACGAGCAGTACTTC
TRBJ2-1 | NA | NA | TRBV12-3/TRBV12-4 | CASSGGPHLPLYNEQFF | TGTGCCAGCAGTGGAGGACCTCATCTACCCCTATACAATGAGCAGTTCTTC
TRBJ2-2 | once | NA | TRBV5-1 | CASCRTPFTGELFF | TGCGCCAGCTGCCGGACTCCGTTCACCGGGGAGCTGTTTTTT
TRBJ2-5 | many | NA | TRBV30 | CAWSGGRGETQYF | TGTGCCTGGAGTGGGGGCAGGGGAGAGACCCAGTACTTC
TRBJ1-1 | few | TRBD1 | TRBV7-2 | CASSFLRGQAFF | TGTGCCAGCAGCTTTTTGAGGGGGCAAGCTTTCTTT
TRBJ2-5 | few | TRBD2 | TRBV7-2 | CASSLYTSGKETQYF | TGTGCCAGCAGCTTATATACTAGCGGAAAAGAGACCCAGTACTTC
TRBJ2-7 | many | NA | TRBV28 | CASSSPSGPYEQYF | TGTGCCAGCAGTTCCCCCTCTGGGCCCTACGAGCAGTACTTC
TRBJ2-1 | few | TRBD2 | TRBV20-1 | CSALAPLAGGPRYEQFF | TGCAGTGCTTTAGCACCTTTGGCGGGAGGCCCGAGGTATGAGCAGTTCTTC
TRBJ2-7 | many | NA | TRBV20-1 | CSAPDAAYEQYF | TGCAGTGCCCCGGACGCGGCCTACGAGCAGTACTTC
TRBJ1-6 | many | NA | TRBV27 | CASRPLYAGENSPLHF | TGTGCCAGCAGGCCTTTATACGCAGGGGAGAATTCACCCCTCCACTTT
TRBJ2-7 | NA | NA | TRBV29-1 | CSVGSISRTRRSYEQYF | TGCAGCGTAGGATCTATCTCCAGGACCCGTAGGTCCTACGAGCAGTACTTC
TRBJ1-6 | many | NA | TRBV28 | CASMFRRGALNNSPLHF | TGTGCCAGCATGTTTCGGCGGGGAGCTTTAAATAATTCACCCCTCCACTTT
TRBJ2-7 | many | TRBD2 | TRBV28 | CASSLSGLVYEQYF | TGTGCCAGCAGTTTATCTGGACTAGTGTACGAGCAGTACTTC
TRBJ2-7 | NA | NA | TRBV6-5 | CASSYGRGGGGYEQYF | TGTGCCAGCAGTTACGGTAGGGGGGGTGGCGGCTACGAGCAGTACTTC
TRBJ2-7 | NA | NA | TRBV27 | CASTAGGYDEQYF | TGTGCCAGCACTGCAGGGGGGTATGACGAGCAGTACTTC
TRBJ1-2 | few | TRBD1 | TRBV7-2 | CASSPGQEFSYGYTF | TGTGCCAGCAGCCCGGGACAGGAATTCTCCTATGGCTACACCTTC
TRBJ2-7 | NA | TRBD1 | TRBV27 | CASSTGVYYEQYF | TGTGCCAGTTCCACAGGGGTCTACTACGAGCAGTACTTC
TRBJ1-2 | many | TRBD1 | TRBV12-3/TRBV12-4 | CASSPSTGHGYTF | TGTGCCAGCAGCCCCTCGACAGGGCACGGCTACACCTTC
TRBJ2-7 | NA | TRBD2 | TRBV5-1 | CASSLAGSGMPAVYEQYF | TGCGCCAGCAGCTTGGCGGGTAGCGGGATGCCGGCCGTCTACGAGCAGTACTTC
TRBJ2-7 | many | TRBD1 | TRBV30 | CAWSVGGQGYEQYF | TGTGCCTGGAGTGTAGGGGGACAGGGCTACGAGCAGTACTTC
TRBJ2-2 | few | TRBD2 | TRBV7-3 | CASQSGTSGTGELFF | TGTGCCAGCCAGTCCGGGACTAGCGGCACCGGGGAGCTGTTTTTT
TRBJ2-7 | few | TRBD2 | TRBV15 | CATSRAWPSGPSYEQYF | TGTGCCACCAGCAGAGCATGGCCTAGCGGCCCCTCCTACGAGCAGTACTTC
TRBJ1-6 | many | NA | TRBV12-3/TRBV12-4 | CASNTRGTHNSPLHF | TGTGCCAGCAACACCCGGGGCACCCATAATTCACCCCTCCACTTT
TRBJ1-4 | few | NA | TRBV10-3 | CATKRGANEKLFF | TGTGCCACTAAAAGGGGAGCTAATGAAAAACTGTTTTTT
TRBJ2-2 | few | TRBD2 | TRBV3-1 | CASSFKAGVAGELFF | TGTGCCAGCAGCTTCAAGGCGGGAGTGGCCGGGGAGCTGTTTTTT
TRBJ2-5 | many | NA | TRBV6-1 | CASSRSGTPGETQYF | TGTGCCAGCAGTAGATCCGGGACCCCGGGAGAGACCCAGTACTTC
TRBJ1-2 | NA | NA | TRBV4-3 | CASSQGRGFNYGYTF | TGCGCCAGCAGCCAAGGTCGCGGTTTTAACTATGGCTACACCTTC
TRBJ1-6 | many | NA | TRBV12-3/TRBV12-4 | CASSLTAGKGIGSPLHF | TGTGCCAGCAGTTTAACGGCGGGGAAAGGAATCGGTTCACCCCTCCACTTT
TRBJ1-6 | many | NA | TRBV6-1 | CASKPSRILAPLHF | TGTGCCAGCAAACCTTCGAGGATTTTGGCACCCCTCCACTTT
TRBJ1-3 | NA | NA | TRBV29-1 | CSVEEDVSGNTIYF | TGCAGCGTTGAAGAGGACGTCTCTGGAAACACCATATATTTT
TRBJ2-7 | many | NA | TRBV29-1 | CSVVGGAYEQYF | TGCAGCGTTGTTGGAGGGGCCTACGAGCAGTACTTC
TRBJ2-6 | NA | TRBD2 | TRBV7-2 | CASSLSEREFSGANVLTF | TGTGCCAGCAGCTTAAGCGAGCGGGAGTTCTCTGGGGCCAACGTCCTGACTTTC
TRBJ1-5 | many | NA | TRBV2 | CASTGSINQPQHF | TGTGCCAGCACGGGGTCGATCAATCAGCCCCAGCATTTT
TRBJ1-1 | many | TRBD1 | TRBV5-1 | CASSGGQGPEAFF | TGCGCCAGCAGCGGGGGACAGGGTCCTGAAGCTTTCTTT
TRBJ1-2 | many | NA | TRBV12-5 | CASSRDRRSGYTF | TGTGCCAGCAGCCGAGACAGGAGGTCTGGCTACACCTTC
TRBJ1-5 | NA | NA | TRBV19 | CASSRSLGSNSNQPQHF | TGTGCCAGTAGTAGGTCTTTGGGCAGCAATAGCAATCAGCCCCAGCATTTT
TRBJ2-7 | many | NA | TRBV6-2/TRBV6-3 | CASSYRASVHEQYF | TGTGCCAGCAGTTATCGGGCTAGCGTACACGAGCAGTACTTC
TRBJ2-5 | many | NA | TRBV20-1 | CSARAGGGSRETQYF | TGCAGTGCTAGAGCAGGGGGCGGGAGTAGAGAGACCCAGTACTTC
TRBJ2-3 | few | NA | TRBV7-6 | CASSSWADTQYF | TGTGCCAGCAGCTCATGGGCTGATACGCAGTATTTT